Following are 32 T cell receptor beta chains from one sample sequenced in a study of identical twins. TCRdb fed the 5' RACE reads into MiXCR, producing one record per CDR3 protein. The sample consists of approximately 490,000 distinct CDR3 sequences, about a fifth of them appearing once. These data were also reused for a study on yellow fever vaccine responses in identical twins.

Sequenced input: CD4+ T cells sorted from blood. The receptors shown here come from a woman younger than 35 in good health.

This rearrangement joins TRBV12-3 or TRBV12-4 to TRBJ2-3, with 14 bases matching TRBD2. The CDR3 is 16 amino acids. V gave up 5 bases and J gave up 6 bases; unmatched junction bases: 7. CDR3 coding DNA: TGTGCCAGCAGTCCCGGGACTAGCGGGAGTTCGGATACGCAGTATTTT. This encodes CASSPGTSGSSDTQYF.

This clonotype has only a few counts. This chain connects TRBV5-6 to TRBJ2-5; no definite D call. CDR3 length: 14 amino acids. Between the trimmed V and J ends, which lost 1 base and 1 base, there was a span of 8 bases. Germline CDR1 is SGHDT and CDR2 is YYEEEE. In DNA form, the CDR3 reads TGTGCCAGCAGCTTGAAGCTCGCCCAAGAGACCCAGTACTTC. The encoded protein is CASSLKLAQETQYF.

This clonotype was counted only a few times. The J gene is TRBJ2-2, the V gene TRBV10-2; D possibly corresponds to TRBD2 (5 bases). V was cut by 6 bases and J by 5 bases, with 16 bases left in between. The germline V gene encodes CDR1 WSHSY and CDR2 SAAADI. The CDR3 has 15 amino acids. The CDR3 region has the DNA TGCGCCAGCAGGCCCCGGGATGCCCAAACCGGGGAGCTGTTTTTT. This codes for CASRPRDAQTGELFF.

This clonotype was recorded a few times. CDR3 residues: CASSYSVVGAGGPSTDTQYF. DNA for the CDR3: TGTGCCAGCAGTTACTCCGTTGTTGGCGCGGGGGGCCCGAGCACAGATACGCAGTATTTT. The gene calls are TRBV6-2 or TRBV6-3 and TRBJ2-3; 8 bases agree with TRBD2. J was trimmed by 0 bases and V by 0 bases; bases with no gene match: 14. CDR1 is MNHEY and CDR2 is SVGEGT in the germline V gene. This CDR3 has 20 residues.

The rearrangement joins TRBV20-1 to TRBJ2-5, with 12 bases aligning to TRBD2. The CDR3 runs to 14 residues. Trimming took 4 bases from V and 5 from J; bases not matched to a gene: 5. Per germline, CDR1 DFQATT and CDR2 SNEGSKA (reference sequence). The CDR3 sequence is CSAIHGLAGETQYF. CDR3 in DNA: TGCAGTGCTATTCATGGACTAGCGGGGGAGACCCAGTACTTC.

The rearrangement links TRBV5-1 to TRBJ1-2, with TRBD1 matching 8 bases. The J segment lost 4 bases and the V segment lost 1 base, leaving 6 bases of the junction unmatched. Germline V lookup: CDR1 SGHRS, CDR2 YFSETQ. The CDR3 loop spans 15 amino acids. The CDR3 coding sequence is TGCGCCAGCAGCTTGCAGGGACAGGATATCTATGGCTACACCTTC. Translated: CASSLQGQDIYGYTF.

J is TRBJ2-5 and V is TRBV28; D not certain. Trimming took 6 bases from V and 5 from J, leaving 16 bases between them. The CDR3 consists of 14 residues. Germline lookup yields CDR1 MDHEN and CDR2 SYDVKM. The CDR3 loop reads CASSRPERRETQYF. In nucleotides, the CDR3 is TGTGCCAGCAGCCGGCCGGAGCGTCGGGAGACCCAGTACTTC.

The chain carries TRBV7-9 and TRBJ1-1, with D perhaps TRBD1 (6 bases). V dropped 5 bases and J dropped 4 bases, with 17 bases sitting between them. Germline CDR1 reads SEHNR; CDR2 reads FQNEAQ (reference sequence). There are 15 residues in the CDR3. DNA of the CDR3: TGTGCCAGCAGCCCAACTCCACAGGGATCCACTGAAGCTTTCTTT. As protein: CASSPTPQGSTEAFF.

This clonotype showed up just a few times. The chain recombines TRBV2 with TRBJ2-1; 10 bases map to TRBD1. The germline gives CDR1 SNHLY, CDR2 FYNNEI. The CDR3 sequence is 15 residues long. Trimming at V came to 6 bases and at J to 4 bases, leaving 6 bases not matched to a gene. CDR3: CASSPDRGFYNEQFF. CDR3 coding DNA: TGTGCCAGCAGCCCGGACAGGGGGTTTTACAATGAGCAGTTCTTC. The variable domain in full, completed from reference TRBV2 and TRBJ2-1, reads EPEVTQTPSHQVTQMGQEVILRCVPISNHLYFYWYRQILGQKVEFLVSFYNNEISEKSEIFDDQFSVERPDGSNFTLKIRSTKLEDSAMYFCASSPDRGFYNEQFFGPGTRLTVL.

The V and J genes are TRBV5-1 and TRBJ2-1, with TRBD2 as a possible D gene (5 bases). V dropped 4 bases and J dropped 5 bases, with 10 bases sitting between them. This CDR3 comprises 13 residues. Looked up from germline, CDR1 is SGHRS and CDR2 is YFSETQ. The CDR3, as DNA: TGCGCCAGCAGCCTGGACTTAAACAATGAGCAGTTCTTC. It is translated as CASSLDLNNEQFF. Using reference TRBV5-1 and TRBJ2-1 for the parts outside the CDR3, the full variable domain is KAGVTQTPRYLIKTRGQQVTLSCSPISGHRSVSWYQQTPGQGLQFLFEYFSETQRNKGNFPGRFSGRQFSNSRSEMNVSTLELGDSALYLCASSLDLNNEQFFGPGTRLTVL.

This clonotype was seen a handful of times. The chain carries TRBV7-9 and TRBJ1-1; 10 bases are shared with TRBD1. The CDR3 covers 13 residues. The trim removed 5 bases at V and 6 bases at J, leaving 3 bases unmatched. The germline V gene encodes CDR1 SEHNR and CDR2 FQNEAQ (reference sequence). CDR3 in amino acids: CASSIGQGAEAFF. Here the CDR3 DNA reads TGTGCCAGCAGCATCGGACAGGGGGCTGAAGCTTTCTTT.

This clonotype showed up just a few times. The V call is TRBV12-3 or TRBV12-4, the J call TRBJ1-2, with 9 bases identical to TRBD1. The CDR3 totals 14 residues. V was pared by 10 bases and J by 4 bases, with 10 bases of the junction left unmatched. CDR3 region: CAILQGAGGYGYTF. The CDR3 DNA follows: TGTGCCATCCTACAGGGGGCAGGTGGCTATGGCTACACCTTC.

The table lists this clonotype with a few counts. CDR3 bases: TGTGCCAGCCTCGGGACAGGGTTCAACGGGCAGTATTTT. This gives the protein CASLGTGFNGQYF. This sequence joins TRBV7-9 and TRBJ2-3; 9 bases line up with TRBD1. The junction had 11 bases not matched to a gene; V was cut back by 8 bases and J by 11 bases. CDR1 is SEHNR and CDR2 is FQNEAQ in the germline V gene (reference sequence). The CDR3 runs 13 residues.

The chain employs TRBV12-3 or TRBV12-4 and TRBJ2-1, with D possibly matching TRBD2 (6 bases). The CDR3 has 17 residues. The V and J ends lost 6 bases and 1 base respectively, with 19 bases between them. The CDR3 DNA follows: TGTGCCAGCAGCCCCGGAGGGTCGGGCCCATCCTACAATGAGCAGTTCTTC. Protein: CASSPGGSGPSYNEQFF.

This clonotype was recorded many times. This chain connects TRBV5-1 to TRBJ1-6; D gene ambiguous. Germline V gene data show CDR1 as SGHRS and CDR2 as YFSETQ. The CDR3 has 13 amino acids. Trimming shortened V by 5 bases and J by 5 bases, and 8 bases separated the two germline ends. DNA for the CDR3: TGCGCCAGCAGAGACGGAAATAATTCACCCCTCCACTTT. Residues: CASRDGNNSPLHF.

The table lists this clonotype with a few counts. The chain combines TRBV5-1 with TRBJ1-5; the D gene is possibly TRBD1 (5 bases). Deletions cut 5 bases from V and 0 bases from J, with 12 bases between. The germline CDR1 and CDR2 sequences are SGHRS and YFSETQ. The CDR3 length is 15 residues. The CDR3 sequence: CASSRDGYSNQPQHF. CDR3 in DNA: TGCGCCAGCAGTCGGGACGGCTATAGCAATCAGCCCCAGCATTTT.

This clonotype has a handful of counts. This chain uses TRBV6-5 with TRBJ1-2; 7 nucleotides line up with TRBD1. The CDR3 consists of 11 residues. V was clipped by 10 bases and J by 4 bases; unmatched bases: 3. Germline V gene sequence: CDR1 MNHEY, CDR2 SVGAGI. CDR3 sequence: CATGTVYGYTF. For the CDR3, the DNA is TGTGCCACCGGGACAGTCTATGGCTACACCTTC.

This clonotype was detected a few times. The chain joins TRBV2 to TRBJ1-6; 11 bases agree with TRBD1. CDR3 length equals 16 residues. J lost 4 bases, V lost 4 bases, and 3 bases had no gene match. Germline assignment: CDR1 SNHLY and CDR2 FYNNEI. CDR3 nucleotide sequence: TGTGCCAGCAGTGCGGGACAGGGGGTGTATAATTCACCCCTCCACTTT. It yields the protein CASSAGQGVYNSPLHF. Filled out from reference TRBV2 and TRBJ1-6, the complete variable domain reads EPEVTQTPSHQVTQMGQEVILRCVPISNHLYFYWYRQILGQKVEFLVSFYNNEISEKSEIFDDQFSVERPDGSNFTLKIRSTKLEDSAMYFCASSAGQGVYNSPLHFGNGTRLTVT.

This clonotype was detected once. The CDR3 loop reads CSARETGTMGYTF. The CDR3 DNA reads as TGCAGTGCTAGAGAGACAGGAACTATGGGCTACACCTTC. V and J are TRBV20-1 and TRBJ1-2; D possibly corresponds to TRBD1 (6 bases). Trimming took off 0 bases at V and 8 bases at J, with 13 bases between the two ends. Germline values: CDR1 DFQATT, CDR2 SNEGSKA (reference sequence). This CDR3 contains 13 residues.

The V and J genes are TRBV12-3 or TRBV12-4 and TRBJ1-1, with TRBD1 matching 8 bases. The CDR3 contains 12 residues. V trimming: 6 bases; J trimming: 9 bases; junction bases outside the gene matches: 6. CDR3: CASRLGQGKAFF. The CDR3 DNA follows: TGTGCCAGCAGACTTGGACAGGGAAAAGCTTTCTTT.

Only a few counts were recorded for this clonotype. This rearrangement joins TRBV12-3 or TRBV12-4 to TRBJ1-1, with 8 bases fitting TRBD1. J gave up 8 bases and V 3 bases, and 11 bases lay outside the gene matches. The CDR3 contains 15 residues. The CDR3 protein is CASSFWPGGSREAFF. As DNA, the CDR3 is TGTGCCAGCAGTTTTTGGCCAGGGGGCTCCAGGGAAGCTTTCTTT.

This clonotype was observed a handful of times. The CDR3 nucleotides are TGCAGTGCTAGACCAGCGGGAGGTATGGATACGCAGTATTTT. Amino acid sequence: CSARPAGGMDTQYF. This chain joins TRBV20-1 and TRBJ2-3; 9 bases are shared with TRBD2. The CDR3 consists of 14 residues. Germline trimming cut 2 bases from V and 6 bases from J; bases unmatched to any gene: 6. Germline values: CDR1 DFQATT, CDR2 SNEGSKA (reference sequence).

This clonotype occurred a few times. The V and J genes are TRBV7-3 and TRBJ2-3, with D possibly being TRBD1 (5 bases). CDR3 length: 18 residues. V was shortened by 5 bases and J by 5 bases, with 26 bases between the two germline ends. Per the germline V gene, CDR1 is SGHTA and CDR2 is FQGTGA. The chain's CDR3 is CASSPLGRSAYFGDTQYF. DNA of the CDR3: TGTGCCAGCAGCCCATTGGGGCGGTCAGCGTATTTTGGAGATACGCAGTATTTT.

This clonotype occurred a few times. The chain has TRBV2 and TRBJ2-2; D remains ambiguous. Germline CDR1 SNHLY, CDR2 FYNNEI. The CDR3 has 14 residues. Trimming removed 0 bases at V and 1 base at J, with 3 bases between. CDR3 sequence (DNA): TGTGCCAGCAGTGAAGCAGGGAACACCGGGGAGCTGTTTTTT. Translated: CASSEAGNTGELFF.

This clonotype was detected a few times. The V call is TRBV5-1, the J call TRBJ1-1, with no clear D. Germline V CDR1 and CDR2: SGHRS, YFSETQ. The CDR3 length is 13 residues. V shed 2 bases and J shed 3 bases, with 8 bases lying between them. CDR3 residues: CASSFRPDTEAFF. CDR3 coding DNA: TGCGCCAGCAGCTTTAGGCCAGACACTGAAGCTTTCTTT.

V is TRBV7-3 and J is TRBJ2-2, with a possible D match to TRBD2 (5 bases). Trimming left V 2 bases short and J 5 bases short, with 12 bases between. The CDR3 runs 15 residues. Germline V gives CDR1 SGHTA, CDR2 FQGTGA. The CDR3 bases are TGTGCCAGCAGCTTATTGGGAGCGAGGACCGGGGAGCTGTTTTTT. Residues: CASSLLGARTGELFF.

This clonotype was seen more than once but under ten times. J is TRBJ1-4 and V is TRBV12-3 or TRBV12-4, with 7 bases that match TRBD1. The CDR3 extends over 16 amino acids. Losses at the gene ends were 2 bases for V and 3 bases for J; bases not matched to a gene: 6. The CDR3 bases are TGTGCCAGCAGTTTAAATCAGGGGGAGGCTAATGAAAAACTGTTTTTT. It translates to CASSLNQGEANEKLFF.

This chain uses TRBV29-1 with TRBJ1-4, with 8 bases fitting TRBD1. V lost 2 bases and J lost 4; bases outside the gene matches: 3. CDR3 length: 14 amino acids. Per germline, CDR1 SQVTM and CDR2 ANQGSEA. CDR3 nucleotides: TGCAGCGTTGAAATGACAGGGGATAATGAAAAACTGTTTTTT. Translating it yields CSVEMTGDNEKLFF.

The chain links TRBV28 to TRBJ2-6; TRBD2 agrees at 7 bases. CDR1 and CDR2 (germline): MDHEN, SYDVKM. This CDR3 spans 15 amino acids. After removal of 5 bases from V and 2 bases from J, the junction contained 3 bases not matched to a gene. CDR3 nucleotides: TGTGCCAGCAGTATGGGAGGGACTGGGGCCAACGTCCTGACTTTC. Residues: CASSMGGTGANVLTF. The full variable domain, in which reference TRBV28 and TRBJ2-6 provide the parts outside the CDR3, is DVKVTQSSRYLVKRTGEKVFLECVQDMDHENMFWYRQDPGLGLRLIYFSYDVKMKEKGDIPEGYSVSREKKERFSLILESASTNQTSMYLCASSMGGTGANVLTFGAGSRLTVL.

This clonotype has a handful of counts. The chain links TRBV20-1 to TRBJ2-1; 9 bases fit TRBD1. The V and J ends lost 2 bases and 8 bases, in that order; junction bases with no gene match: 13. From germline, CDR1 is DFQATT and CDR2 SNEGSKA (reference sequence). The CDR3 loop spans 16 amino acids. CDR3 nucleotides: TGCAGTGCTAGACCTCTCATGGGACAGGGTAACGATGAGCAGTTCTTC. It codes for CSARPLMGQGNDEQFF.

The gene calls are TRBV7-7 and TRBJ2-3; maybe TRBD2 (6 bases). Trimming removed 4 bases from V and 0 bases from J, with 14 bases in between. In germline, CDR1 is SSHAT, CDR2 FNYEAQ (reference sequence). CDR3 length equals 16 residues. CDR3 amino acids: CASSSGPGTSTDTQYF. The CDR3 nucleotides are TGTGCCAGCAGCTCTGGTCCCGGGACTAGCACAGATACGCAGTATTTT.

V is TRBV20-1 and J is TRBJ2-3; 9 nucleotides agree with TRBD2. CDR1 and CDR2 (germline): DFQATT, SNEGSKA (reference sequence). The CDR3 has 15 residues. After removal of 3 bases from V and 6 bases from J, the junction contained 10 bases not matched to a gene. The CDR3 DNA reads as TGCAGTGCTAGTTCATGGCTAGCGGGGAAGGATACGCAGTATTTT. Its protein product is CSASSWLAGKDTQYF.